The present entry profiles one T cell receptor beta chain with its context. Antigen unknown. Once RNA had been extracted, it was reverse transcribed into cDNA to act as the sequencing template. Method: immunoSEQ multiplex PCR; TCRdb's copy keeps in-frame clones and lacks some. The repertoire holds about 92,000 clones, with roughly 40% as singletons. The data belong to a study of CD8+ T cells in alopecia areata. V was cut by 5 bases and J by 5 bases, with 19 bases left in between. The germline V gene encodes CDR1 PRHDT and CDR2 FYEKMQ (reference sequence). CDR3 length: 16 residues. Whole-study results and caveats: Uncertain still, given a single nonresponder, is whether baseline CD8+ expansion links to response. For lesional scalp, especially alopecia totalis/universalis, clonality was higher than in normal scalp.

Treatment here: oral pan-JAK inhibitor, 5-10 mg twice daily. Collection of lesional scalp punch biopsies and peripheral blood was performed in alopecia areata patients. The sorting of PBMCs gave CD4+ and CD8+ T cells. The sample here was CD8+ T cells sorted from blood, taken at week 24, from a patient treated with tofacitinib. This receptor was identified in a human donor with alopecia areata. This chain links TRBV13 with TRBJ2-1, with D uncertain. CDR3 sequence (DNA): TGTGCCAGCAGCCCTCCTTTGGCGCTGTTCAACAATGAGCAGTTCTTC. Translated: CASSPPLALFNNEQFF. Together with reference TRBV13 and TRBJ2-1, the CDR3 gives the full variable domain: AAGVIQSPRHLIKEKRETATLKCYPIPRHDTVYWYQQGPGQDPQFLISFYEKMQSDKGSIPDRFSAQQFSDYHSELNMSSLELGDSALYFCASSPPLALFNNEQFFGPGTRLTVL.